The entry that follows covers one T cell receptor beta chain sequence. The antigen is undetermined. The data are from a study of cytomegalovirus exposure and HLA in healthy donors. Whole-study results and caveats: For TCR beta chains, V- and J-gene trimming was later linked to a missense DCLRE1C variant.

The V end was cut by 5 bases, the J end by 2 bases, with 25 bases between. CDR1 and CDR2 (germline): SGHTA, FQGNSA. The CDR3 sequence is 19 residues long. A multiplex PCR was run with 60 Vbeta primers and 13 Jbeta primers. This table comes from immunoSEQ multiplex PCR, and its TCRdb copy is limited to in-frame clones, with some not included. Of about 100,000 clones listed, less than 85% are singletons. Sequencing used PBMCs. This TCR was recovered from a man aged 18-30 years in good health and CMV-seronegative. This sequence joins TRBV7-2 and TRBJ1-5; weak D call: TRBD1 (6 bases). The CDR3 DNA is TGTGCCAGCAGCCTAATCGGAACGACAGGAGGAGTCGGCAATCAGCCCCAGCATTTT. Protein sequence: CASSLIGTTGGVGNQPQHF.